The rows below give T cell receptor beta chains drawn from one sample of a study of T cell repertoires in cytomegalovirus infection. MiXCR was run by TCRdb on the reads, yielding one entry per CDR3 protein. The profile shows over 250,000 distinct CDR3 sequences, roughly 25% of them singletons. Sequencing was performed on PBMCs. The source is a human donor in good health (CMV status not recorded). Some clones in this sample may be carry-over from other donors' samples. The CDR3 runs from the conserved cysteine through the conserved F or W.

V gene: TRBV20-1; CDR3 protein: CSAGPAGLLNTEAFF
V gene: TRBV19; CDR3 protein: CASSGGSGNQPQHF
V gene: TRBV5-6; CDR3 protein: CATSGRRETQYF
V gene: TRBV7-2; CDR3 protein: CASSRTGPYEQYF
V gene: TRBV6-2/TRBV6-3; CDR3 protein: CASSYRTGYTDTQYF
V gene: TRBV28; CDR3 protein: CASSPPDRVNEQFF
V gene: TRBV20-1; CDR3 protein: CSAPDPTGMYEQYF
V gene: TRBV7-2; CDR3 protein: CASSLLRGGQETQYF
V gene: TRBV15; CDR3 protein: CATSRWGDEQFF
V gene: TRBV20-1; CDR3 protein: CSATSGSSYNEQFF
V gene: TRBV6-6; CDR3 protein: CASSYSFVQVLNTEAFF
V gene: TRBV7-2; CDR3 protein: CASSPPQAYEQYF
V gene: TRBV29-1; CDR3 protein: CSVAVDRNTGELFF
V gene: TRBV10-3; CDR3 protein: CAISESPVQPQHF
V gene: TRBV7-9; CDR3 protein: CASSLDLTNQPQHF
V gene: TRBV10-2; CDR3 protein: CASSGTGLIPDAFF
V gene: TRBV7-9; CDR3 protein: CASSLFRDSGYNEQFF
V gene: TRBV7-2; CDR3 protein: CASSLPGTGVHEQFF
V gene: TRBV11-2; CDR3 protein: CASSPGLAERLAKNIQYF
V gene: TRBV28; CDR3 protein: CASSLSQWGGANVLTF
V gene: TRBV11-2; CDR3 protein: CASSPGQGERKLFF
V gene: TRBV23-1; CDR3 protein: CASSQSREHGTYEQYF
V gene: TRBV28; CDR3 protein: CASRRTSDFSYEQYF
V gene: TRBV7-2; CDR3 protein: CASSWGRQGDSPLHF
V gene: TRBV29-1; CDR3 protein: CSVGQERNTEAFF
V gene: TRBV20-1; CDR3 protein: CSARKTDSGRLYGYTF
V gene: TRBV28; CDR3 protein: CASSQRTGGSIKTQYF
V gene: TRBV6-2/TRBV6-3; CDR3 protein: CASSRPLQETQYF
V gene: TRBV12-3/TRBV12-4; CDR3 protein: CASSPGQGVALGNQPQHF
V gene: TRBV6-2/TRBV6-3; CDR3 protein: CAATPAGGFYEQYF
V gene: TRBV3-1; CDR3 protein: CASSRGQLTYEQYF
V gene: TRBV7-2; CDR3 protein: CASSPGHGYGYTF
V gene: TRBV12-3/TRBV12-4; CDR3 protein: CASSNRDRAIGEQYF
V gene: TRBV7-2; CDR3 protein: CASSLRAPGSRETQYF
V gene: TRBV12-3/TRBV12-4; CDR3 protein: CASSLPISTGQYGNQPQHF
V gene: TRBV5-4; CDR3 protein: CASSPWDRHNEQFF
V gene: TRBV6-1; CDR3 protein: CASSQTGGGRAFF
V gene: TRBV7-2; CDR3 protein: CASSLGSGSANEQFF
V gene: TRBV29-1; CDR3 protein: CSVEREAGHEQFF
V gene: TRBV29-1; CDR3 protein: CSVEWVAGTDTQYF
V gene: TRBV2; CDR3 protein: CASSEARGYTF
V gene: TRBV27; CDR3 protein: CASRVGSRNTEAFF
V gene: TRBV2; CDR3 protein: CASSERRTAAYSNQPQHF
V gene: TRBV7-2; CDR3 protein: CASSVDYYNEQFF
V gene: TRBV2; CDR3 protein: CASPSEEGSPLHF
V gene: TRBV2; CDR3 protein: CASSDTHRSSYEQYF
V gene: TRBV11-2; CDR3 protein: CASSKHPTSVLYEQYF
V gene: TRBV29-1; CDR3 protein: CSVEDQGGSQSYEQYF
V gene: TRBV29-1; CDR3 protein: CSALFRGIHTGELFF
V gene: TRBV28; CDR3 protein: CASQGTQIWTSFPNQPQHF
V gene: TRBV7-9; CDR3 protein: CASSLGSTRGDTQYF
V gene: TRBV28; CDR3 protein: CASSLLRDSNQPQHF
V gene: TRBV7-2; CDR3 protein: CASSLKVSGHEQYF
V gene: TRBV12-3/TRBV12-4; CDR3 protein: CASSTNVGTDEQYF